These 27 T cell receptor beta chains were all obtained from the same sample, sequenced in a study of blood T cell repertoires in COVID-19 (dated by TCRdb to about 2020). Libraries were constructed by the immunoSEQ multiplex PCR assay. TCRdb took this table from immuneACCESS and kept in-frame rearrangements with V and J called. Such tables lack part of the clones; where checked against another copy, unresolved V genes explain under half of the gap, and the rest is unexplained. This sample is represented by 70,000 to 95,000 clones; 85% of them were singletons. The ten largest clonotypes hold more than 15% of the sample. Sequenced material: peripheral blood. These receptor sequences come from an elderly man with active or convalescent COVID-19.

V usage is TRBV10-3 and J usage is TRBJ1-1; D perhaps matches TRBD1 (6 bases). This CDR3 spans 15 amino acids. Germline V gene sequence: CDR1 ENHRY, CDR2 SYGVKD. V was cut by 3 bases and J by 5 bases, with 16 bases left in between. CDR3 in DNA: TGTGCCATCAGTGATTCCAGGGGCGCAGGGACTGAAGCTTTCTTT. Translated: CAISDSRGAGTEAFF.

V gene TRBV30 combines with J gene TRBJ2-1; 10 bases are shared with TRBD2. Germline assignment: CDR1 GTSNPN and CDR2 SVGIG (reference sequence). The CDR3 contains 17 residues. With 3 bases clipped from V and 2 bases from J, the junction kept 10 bases outside the gene matches. The CDR3 bases are TGTGCCTGGAGCGTACGGACTAGCGGTTCAACCTACAATGAGCAGTTCTTC. It is translated as CAWSVRTSGSTYNEQFF.

This chain links TRBV7-9 with TRBJ2-2; TRBD2 matches 8 bases. This CDR3 spans 17 amino acids. In germline, CDR1 is SEHNR, CDR2 FQNEAQ (reference sequence). V was clipped by 6 bases and J by 2 bases; unmatched bases: 11. CDR3 bases: TGTGCCAGCAGGCCCGGGGGGCGGGGGGCCAACACCGGGGAGCTGTTTTTT. Amino acids: CASRPGGRGANTGELFF. The full variable domain, its missing parts supplied by reference TRBV7-9 and TRBJ2-2, is DTGVSQNPRHKITKRGQNVTFRCDPISEHNRLYWYRQTLGQGPEFLTYFQNEAQLEKSRLLSDRFSAERPKGSFSTLEIQRTEQGDSAMYLCASRPGGRGANTGELFFGEGSRLTVL.

This clone has just one count. The chain recombines TRBV28 with TRBJ1-5; 7 nucleotides line up with TRBD1. CDR1 is MDHEN and CDR2 is SYDVKM in the germline V gene. This CDR3 is built from 15 residues. J was trimmed by 0 bases and V by 6 bases; bases with no gene match: 5. The CDR3 DNA reads TGTGCCAGCAGGGGGACAGATTATAGCAATCAGCCCCAGCATTTT. Protein sequence: CASRGTDYSNQPQHF.

The chain uses TRBV6-1 and TRBJ2-3, with TRBD2 matching over 8 bases. Germline lookup yields CDR1 MNHNS and CDR2 SASEGT. CDR3 length equals 16 residues. The J segment lost 6 bases and the V segment lost 4 bases, leaving 12 bases of the junction unmatched. The CDR3 nucleotides are TGTGCCAGCAGTGGGCGGGAGGCCCAGTTTTTGGATACGCAGTATTTT. Translated: CASSGREAQFLDTQYF.

V usage is TRBV19 and J usage is TRBJ1-4; tentative D call: TRBD1 (6 bases). The CDR3 spans 14 residues. V was cut by 7 bases and J by 1 base, with 10 bases left in between. Germline CDR1 is LNHDA and CDR2 is SQIVND (reference sequence). DNA of the CDR3: TGTGCCAGTAAAGTACAGGGAACTAATGAAAAACTGTTTTTT. This codes for CASKVQGTNEKLFF.

This chain uses TRBV6-1 with TRBJ1-5, with a tentative D call TRBD1 (5 bases). This CDR3 spans 16 amino acids. The ends were cut back, 4 bases at V and 4 bases at J, with 17 bases in the middle. CDR1 MNHNS and CDR2 SASEGT come from the germline V gene. CDR3 nucleotide sequence: TGTGCCAGCAGTGCCGGGTTTGTAAGGGGTAATCAGCCCCAGCATTTT. This codes for CASSAGFVRGNQPQHF.

The rearrangement joins TRBV5-1 to TRBJ2-7, with 10 positions matching TRBD1. This CDR3 region has 15 residues. V lost 1 base, J lost 4 bases, and 5 bases stayed unmatched. Germline CDR1 and CDR2: SGHRS and YFSETQ. The DNA of the CDR3 is TGCGCCAGCAGCTTGACCGGACAGGGGGATTACGAGCAGTACGTC. Translated: CASSLTGQGDYEQYV.

This rearrangement joins TRBV30 to TRBJ1-3; no clear D. In germline, CDR1 is GTSNPN, CDR2 SVGIG (reference sequence). The CDR3 is made up of 12 amino acids. Trimming stripped 4 bases from V and 6 bases from J, with 10 bases between. CDR3 sequence: CAWTNGKNTIYF. The CDR3 DNA reads TGTGCCTGGACGAACGGGAAAAACACCATATATTTT. Drawing the rest from reference TRBV30 and TRBJ1-3, the complete variable domain is SQTIHQWPATLVQPVGSPLSLECTVEGTSNPNLYWYRQAAGRGLQLLFYSVGIGQISSEVPQNLSASRPQDRQFILSSKKLLLSDSGFYLCAWTNGKNTIYFGEGSWLTVV.

This rearrangement joins TRBV24-1 to TRBJ2-1, with 11 positions matching TRBD2. The germline gives CDR1 KGHDR, CDR2 SFDVKD. The CDR3 has 18 residues. Losses at the gene ends were 0 bases for V and 4 bases for J; bases not matched to a gene: 7. The CDR3: CATSDLAGTSGGYNEQFF. CDR3 nucleotides: TGTGCCACCAGTGATTTGGCCGGGACTAGCGGTGGGTACAATGAGCAGTTCTTC.

This sequence joins TRBV5-1 and TRBJ1-1, with a weak D call TRBD1 (5 bases). The V end was cut by 0 bases, the J end by 6 bases, with 12 bases between. Per the germline V gene, CDR1 is SGHRS and CDR2 is YFSETQ. This CDR3 contains 14 residues. The DNA for the CDR3 is TGCGCCAGCAGCTTGGGGTATGTAGGGGCTGAAGCTTTCTTT. Its protein is CASSLGYVGAEAFF.

The CDR3 coding sequence is TGTGCCACCAGTGTCTTAGCGGGAGTACCCTACGAGCAGTACGTC. Translated, it gives CATSVLAGVPYEQYV. The rearrangement uses TRBV24-1 and TRBJ2-7, with 9 nucleotides matching TRBD2. The CDR3 sequence is 15 residues long. The germline V gene encodes CDR1 KGHDR and CDR2 SFDVKD. J was trimmed by 2 bases and V by 5 bases; bases with no gene match: 6.

The chain couples TRBV18 to TRBJ1-1; 8 bases are a match to TRBD1. This CDR3 region has 13 residues. Germline V gene data show CDR1 as KGHSH and CDR2 as LQKENI. Trimming took 6 bases from V and 7 from J; bases not matched to a gene: 7. CDR3 coding DNA: TGTGCCAGCTCGCTTCAGGGGGCGGATGAAGCTTTCTTT. It translates to CASSLQGADEAFF.

The chain couples TRBV7-8 to TRBJ1-6; 8 positions match TRBD1. The CDR3 has 17 amino acids. Germline V gene data show CDR1 as SGHVS and CDR2 as FQNEAQ. V shed 1 base and J 10 bases; nucleotides not matched to a gene: 12. CDR3 region: CASSLVYPDRDRSPLHF. The CDR3 bases are TGTGCCAGCAGCTTAGTGTATCCGGACAGGGATCGATCACCCCTCCACTTT. Filled out from reference TRBV7-8 and TRBJ1-6, the complete variable domain reads GAGVSQSPRYKVAKRGQDVALRCDPISGHVSLFWYQQALGQGPEFLTYFQNEAQLDKSGLPSDRFFAERPEGSVSTLKIQRTQQEDSAVYLCASSLVYPDRDRSPLHFGNGTRLTVT.

The rearrangement links TRBV10-3 to TRBJ2-2, with D possibly TRBD1 on 5 matching bases. CDR3 size: 13 residues. V was clipped by 7 bases and J by 4 bases, with 10 bases between them. From germline, CDR1 is ENHRY and CDR2 SYGVKD. The CDR3 DNA reads as TGTGCCATCAACCAGGGTGGCACCGGGGAGCTGTTTTTT. This codes for CAINQGGTGELFF.

The chain couples TRBV11-1 to TRBJ1-4; 7 nucleotides line up with TRBD1. The CDR3 is 15 residues long. Trimming removed 5 bases from V and 7 bases from J; junction bases left unmatched: 10. The V gene's germline CDR1 is SGHAT and CDR2 FQDESV (reference sequence). CDR3 DNA sequence: TGTGCCAGCAGCAAAAGGACAGGACCGACTGAAAAACTGTTTTTT. Translation: CASSKRTGPTEKLFF.

This clone occurred a few times. The rearrangement links TRBV5-1 to TRBJ2-3, with TRBD2 matching 8 bases. Germline assignment: CDR1 SGHRS and CDR2 YFSETQ. The CDR3 contains 15 residues. Trimming removed 3 bases from V and 3 bases from J; junction bases left unmatched: 6. CDR3 in amino acids: CASSSGLDRTDTQYF. The CDR3 nucleotides are TGCGCCAGCAGCTCGGGACTAGATCGTACAGATACGCAGTATTTT.

This rearrangement joins TRBV19 to TRBJ1-5, with D tentatively TRBD1 (5 bases). The CDR3 covers 15 residues. V was clipped by 5 bases and J by 6 bases, with 17 bases between them. CDR1 LNHDA and CDR2 SQIVND come from the germline V gene (reference sequence). The CDR3 sequence: CASSLAGVGSQPQHF. CDR3 DNA: TGTGCCAGTAGTTTGGCGGGGGTAGGTAGTCAGCCCCAGCATTTT.

V is TRBV15 and J is TRBJ1-2; 7 bases map to TRBD1. The V segment lost 0 bases and the J segment 5 bases; nucleotides outside the gene matches: 9. Per the germline V gene, CDR1 is LNHNV and CDR2 is YYDKDF (reference sequence). CDR3 length: 16 residues. CDR3 sequence reads: CATSRDGRGRNYGYTF. The CDR3 DNA follows: TGTGCCACCAGCAGAGATGGAAGGGGGCGAAATTATGGCTACACCTTC.

V gene TRBV24-1 combines with J gene TRBJ2-3, with 7 bases aligning to TRBD1. There are 16 residues in the CDR3. J lost 2 bases, V lost 7 bases, and 11 bases had no gene match. Looked up from germline, CDR1 is KGHDR and CDR2 is SFDVKD. CDR3 sequence reads: CATRSGQLQDTDTQYF. The CDR3 DNA reads as TGTGCCACCAGGTCGGGACAGCTCCAAGACACAGATACGCAGTATTTT.

The gene calls are TRBV7-3 and TRBJ2-7; 7 bases align to TRBD1. Germline assignment: CDR1 SGHTA and CDR2 FQGTGA. The length of the CDR3 is 13 residues. V lost 0 bases to trimming and J lost 6 bases; unmatched junction nucleotides: 2. CDR3 nucleotide sequence: TGTGCCAGCAGCTTAACTCCAGGGGGCGAGCAGTACGTC. It yields the protein CASSLTPGGEQYV.

The V gene is TRBV2, the J gene TRBJ1-5; D is perhaps TRBD1 (6 bases). This CDR3 comprises 14 residues. The germline V gene has CDR1 SNHLY and CDR2 FYNNEI. V lost 6 bases to trimming and J lost 1 base, with 10 bases between them. The CDR3 reads CASSRGASNQPQHF. CDR3 bases: TGTGCCAGCAGCCGGGGGGCAAGCAATCAGCCCCAGCATTTT. Full variable domain (missing parts from reference TRBV2 and TRBJ1-5): EPEVTQTPSHQVTQMGQEVILRCVPISNHLYFYWYRQILGQKVEFLVSFYNNEISEKSEIFDDQFSVERPDGSNFTLKIRSTKLEDSAMYFCASSRGASNQPQHFGDGTRLSIL.

This clone was seen only once. This chain uses TRBV3-1 (or the pseudogene TRBV3-2) with TRBJ2-1, with 11 bases lining up with TRBD2. The CDR3 spans 17 residues. The germline CDR1 and CDR2 sequences are LGHDT and YNNKEL (reference sequence). V gave up 2 bases and J gave up 4 bases; unmatched junction bases: 7. DNA for the CDR3: TGTGCCAGCAGCCAACAACCGGGACTAGCGGAGTACAATGAGCAGTTCTTC. It specifies CASSQQPGLAEYNEQFF.

The chain links TRBV18 to TRBJ1-4, with a tentative D call TRBD1 (5 bases). With 3 bases removed from V and 10 bases from J, the gap between germline ends came to 12 bases. The CDR3 runs to 13 residues. Germline assignment: CDR1 KGHSH and CDR2 LQKENI. The CDR3 region has the DNA TGTGCCAGCTCACCCGACAGTGGCCGAAAACTGTTTTTT. Its protein is CASSPDSGRKLFF.

The chain links TRBV11-3 to TRBJ1-1; D is undetermined. The CDR3 runs 13 residues. V shed 3 bases and J shed 3 bases, with 8 bases lying between them. CDR1 SGHNT and CDR2 YENEEA come from the germline V gene. DNA of the CDR3: TGTGCCAGCAGCTTGAACAGATACACTGAAGCTTTCTTT. It encodes CASSLNRYTEAFF.

Here the CDR3 DNA reads TGTGCCTCCGCTGGACTAGCGGGATCCGAGCAGTACGTC. Translating it yields CASAGLAGSEQYV. The V call is TRBV2, the J call TRBJ2-7; 12 bases match TRBD2. Germline V CDR1 and CDR2: SNHLY, FYNNEI. The CDR3 runs to 13 residues. Trimming removed 11 bases from V and 6 bases from J; junction bases left unmatched: 8.

This sequence joins TRBV6-5 and TRBJ1-3; D not certain. Germline values: CDR1 MNHEY, CDR2 SVGAGI. Trimming pared 3 bases from V and 2 bases from J, leaving 14 bases between. The CDR3 contains 16 residues. This CDR3 is CASSYRVQLPGNTIYF. Here the CDR3 DNA reads TGTGCCAGCAGTTATCGGGTTCAGTTACCTGGAAACACCATATATTTT.